One sample yielded the 21 T cell receptor beta chains listed below, sequenced in a study of cytomegalovirus exposure and HLA in healthy donors. PCR used 60 Vbeta primers and 13 Jbeta primers. Profiling relied on immunoSEQ multiplex PCR, and the TCRdb table lists in-frame clones only, not all of them. This table holds 100,000 to 150,000 clones, 83% found once. Sequencing was done on a sample of PBMCs. Receptors originate from a man aged 18-30 years in good health and CMV-seropositive.

This clone was picked up one time. The chain uses TRBV27 and TRBJ2-7; 7 bases agree with TRBD2. CDR3 length: 15 amino acids. After removal of 0 bases from V and 1 base from J, the junction contained 3 bases not matched to a gene. Germline V gives CDR1 MNHEY, CDR2 SMNVEV (reference sequence). The CDR3 spells CASSLSWRGSYEQYF. The CDR3 DNA reads as TGTGCCAGCAGTTTATCGTGGCGGGGGTCCTACGAGCAGTACTTC.

The rearrangement links TRBV25-1 to TRBJ2-6, with D tentatively TRBD1 (5 bases). CDR1 and CDR2 from the germline V gene are MGHDK and SYGVNS. With 4 bases removed from V and 4 bases from J, the gap between germline ends came to 14 bases. The CDR3 has 16 amino acids. The CDR3 spells CASSVWGPGGANVLTF. The CDR3 nucleotides read TGTGCCAGCAGTGTCTGGGGCCCAGGGGGGGCCAACGTCCTGACTTTC.

The CDR3 bases are TGTGCCAGCAGCCTACCGGGGGGACAGGTTCAGTACGAGCAGTACTTC. Its translation is CASSLPGGQVQYEQYF. This chain links TRBV7-9 with TRBJ2-7; a weak D match, TRBD1 (8 bases). The germline gives CDR1 SEHNR, CDR2 FQNEAQ (reference sequence). The length of the CDR3 is 16 residues. V lost 5 bases and J lost 4, with 21 bases in between.

The chain carries TRBV28 and TRBJ1-5, with D maybe TRBD1 (5 bases). Germline V gene sequence: CDR1 MDHEN, CDR2 SYDVKM. The CDR3 totals 13 residues. Trimming cost V 7 bases and J 2 bases, with 9 bases left between them. CDR3 in amino acids: CASTLTGNQPQHF. CDR3 in DNA: TGTGCCAGCACCTTGACAGGCAATCAGCCCCAGCATTTT.

The chain links TRBV7-8 to TRBJ1-1; the D gene is possibly TRBD1 (5 bases). This CDR3 contains 13 residues. Germline CDR1 SGHVS, CDR2 FQNEAQ. The V gene lost 1 base and the J gene lost 10 bases, with 13 bases spanning the gap. CDR3 amino acids: CASSLGPDKTAFF. In DNA, the CDR3 is TGTGCCAGCAGCTTAGGGCCGGACAAGACAGCTTTCTTT.

V gene TRBV5-1 combines with J gene TRBJ1-1; D gene uncertain. V lost 6 bases and J lost 0, with 9 bases in between. The CDR3 totals 13 residues. Looked up from germline, CDR1 is SGHRS and CDR2 is YFSETQ. The CDR3 loop reads CASTLRLNTEAFF. DNA for the CDR3: TGCGCCAGCACCCTTAGATTGAACACTGAAGCTTTCTTT.

The CDR3 spells CASSLGLRGFVYNEQFF. For the CDR3, the DNA is TGTGCCAGCAGCTTAGGGTTGCGGGGGTTCGTCTACAATGAGCAGTTCTTC. V gene TRBV11-2 combines with J gene TRBJ2-1; the match to TRBD2 covers 7 bases. Per the germline V gene, CDR1 is SGHAT and CDR2 is FQNNGV. V was clipped by 1 base and J by 3 bases; unmatched bases: 9. CDR3 length: 17 residues.

This clone was picked up one time. The rearrangement uses TRBV21-1 and TRBJ2-7; TRBD2, the table's D call, was not compared with the DNA. TRBV21-1 constitutes a pseudogene. This CDR3 is built from 15 residues. CDR3 region: CASSKAQREPYEQYF. The CDR3 DNA sequence: TGTGCCAGCAGCAAAGCGCAGAGGGAGCCCTACGAGCAGTACTTC.

The chain recombines TRBV10-2 with TRBJ2-7; D is possibly TRBD2 (6 bases). Germline values: CDR1 WSHSY, CDR2 SAAADI. The CDR3 is 15 amino acids. Trimming pared 8 bases from V and 0 bases from J, leaving 17 bases between. In nucleotides, the CDR3 is TGCGCCAGCCTCCTTGGGACTGCCAGCTCCTACGAGCAGTACTTC. Translated: CASLLGTASSYEQYF.

CDR3 amino acids: CASSRDAGADTEAFF. CDR3 coding DNA: TGTGCCAGCAGCCGCGACGCAGGGGCGGACACTGAAGCTTTCTTT. The chain recombines TRBV4-2 with TRBJ1-1; D may be TRBD1 (6 bases). This CDR3 has 15 residues. V was pared by 4 bases and J by 3 bases, with 15 bases between. Germline values: CDR1 LGHNA, CDR2 YNFKEQ.

CDR3: CASRAGERAAGYTF. In nucleotides, the CDR3 is TGCGCCAGCAGGGCCGGGGAAAGGGCCGCGGGCTACACCTTC. The chain is built from TRBV5-1 and TRBJ1-2, with D unresolved. CDR3 length: 14 residues. The germline gives CDR1 SGHRS, CDR2 YFSETQ. The V end lost 5 bases, the J end lost 8 bases, and 19 bases lay between the germline ends.

V gene TRBV5-1 combines with J gene TRBJ1-5; TRBD1 agrees at 10 bases. The V gene's germline CDR1 is SGHRS and CDR2 YFSETQ. V was clipped by 2 bases and J by 3 bases; unmatched bases: 11. The CDR3 is made up of 18 amino acids. The DNA for the CDR3 is TGCGCCAGCAGCTTATTGTTTGTGGGACAGGGGTTCAATCAGCCCCAGCATTTT. Translation gives CASSLLFVGQGFNQPQHF.

This clone was found once. CDR3 sequence reads: CAISDPPRDRASEQYF. The CDR3 DNA sequence: TGTGCCATCAGTGACCCGCCGCGTGACAGGGCTAGCGAGCAGTACTTC. This rearrangement joins TRBV10-3 to TRBJ2-7, with TRBD1 identical over 7 bases. The germline V gene has CDR1 ENHRY and CDR2 SYGVKD. The length of the CDR3 is 16 residues. The trim removed 3 bases at V and 6 bases at J, leaving 14 bases unmatched.

The CDR3, as DNA: TGTGCCAGCAGTTTAGAGGCGGCCCCACAGCATTTT. This gives the protein CASSLEAAPQHF. V usage is TRBV28 and J usage is TRBJ1-5; D call uncertain. This CDR3 is built from 12 residues. Germline assignment: CDR1 MDHEN and CDR2 SYDVKM. Trimming removed 2 bases at V and 13 bases at J, with 12 bases between.

In its sample, this clone was seen a few times. The J gene is TRBJ1-3, the V gene TRBV14, with TRBD1 identical over 8 bases. The V segment lost 1 base and the J segment 2 bases; nucleotides outside the gene matches: 4. This CDR3 is built from 16 residues. Germline values: CDR1 SGHDN, CDR2 FVKESK. In DNA, the CDR3 is TGTGCCAGCAGCCAAGTGCCCAGGGGGCCTGGAAACACCATATATTTT. Translated: CASSQVPRGPGNTIYF.

V is TRBV7-9 and J is TRBJ1-1, with TRBD1 as a possible D gene (6 bases). The CDR3 loop spans 17 amino acids. The V and J ends lost 5 bases and 1 base respectively, with 20 bases between them. Germline CDR1 and CDR2: SEHNR and FQNEAQ (reference sequence). This CDR3 is CASSLLWGGSKNTEAFF. In DNA form, the CDR3 reads TGTGCCAGCAGCCTCCTTTGGGGGGGCAGTAAGAACACTGAAGCTTTCTTT.

The chain joins TRBV28 to TRBJ2-7; D perhaps matches TRBD2 (5 bases). The V end lost 11 bases, the J end lost 0 bases, and 14 bases lay between the germline ends. Germline CDR1 MDHEN, CDR2 SYDVKM. The length of the CDR3 is 13 residues. The CDR3 nucleotides are TGTGCCTGCTCGGCGGGCCTCTCCTACGAGCAGTACTTC. This sequence encodes CACSAGLSYEQYF.

The V gene is TRBV29-1, the J gene TRBJ2-3; tentative D call: TRBD1 (6 bases). The V and J ends lost 2 bases and 4 bases respectively, with 10 bases between them. There are 13 residues in the CDR3. Germline V gives CDR1 SQVTM, CDR2 ANQGSEA. DNA of the CDR3: TGCAGCGTTGAAAGCAGGGGACCAGATACGCAGTATTTT. It specifies CSVESRGPDTQYF.

The chain is built from TRBV9 and TRBJ2-7; 7 bases fit TRBD1. V trimming: 3 bases; J trimming: 7 bases; junction bases outside the gene matches: 4. Germline V gives CDR1 SGDLS, CDR2 YYNGEE. The CDR3 runs to 12 residues. CDR3 bases: TGTGCCAGCAGCGGCGGACAGGCTGAGCAGTACTTC. It specifies CASSGGQAEQYF.

In this sample, this clone turned up a few times. This sequence joins TRBV5-4 and TRBJ1-5; TRBD1 might be the D (5 bases). The ends were cut back, 2 bases at V and 5 bases at J, with 8 bases in the middle. Germline V CDR1 and CDR2: SGHNT, YYREEE (reference sequence). CDR3 length: 13 amino acids. The CDR3 coding sequence is TGTGCCAGCAGCTTAGGGGTCGATCAGCCCCAGCATTTT. This gives the protein CASSLGVDQPQHF.

This clone appeared once. This chain uses TRBV6-5 with TRBJ1-1; TRBD1 might be the D (6 bases). Trimming removed 5 bases at V and 0 bases at J, with 13 bases between. The germline V gene encodes CDR1 MNHEY and CDR2 SVGAGI. CDR3 length: 15 amino acids. The CDR3 coding sequence is TGTGCCAGCAGTCCCGGACAGTCCATGAACACTGAAGCTTTCTTT. It encodes CASSPGQSMNTEAFF.